One and the same sample provided the 22 T cell receptor beta chains below, sequenced in a study of shared clonotypes between healthy human individuals. Using immunoSEQ multiplex PCR, the repertoire was profiled, and TCRdb retains in-frame clones only, with some absent. The sample consists of fewer than 1.6 million clones, approximately 98.5% of them appearing once. The sample was naive CD4+ T cells sorted from blood. Subset noted: CD45RA+ positively selected. Receptor source: a man aged 30 to 45 in good health.

This clone was picked up one time. V usage is TRBV5-1 and J usage is TRBJ2-3, with D tentatively TRBD2 (5 bases). Germline CDR1 is SGHRS and CDR2 is YFSETQ. Trimming shortened V by 3 bases and J by 3 bases, and 8 bases separated the two germline ends. CDR3 length: 13 residues. The CDR3 DNA is TGCGCCAGCAGCTATCTAGCTACAGATACGCAGTATTTT. Protein: CASSYLATDTQYF.

The rearrangement links TRBV5-4 to TRBJ2-7; 14 nucleotides line up with TRBD2. Trimming took 0 bases from V and 5 from J; bases not matched to a gene: 7. This CDR3 has 17 residues. CDR1 and CDR2 from the germline V gene are SGHNT and YYREEE (reference sequence). CDR3 in DNA: TGTGCCAGCAGCTTGGCTCTAGGGACTAGCGGGAGAGACGAGCAGTACTTC. The encoded protein is CASSLALGTSGRDEQYF.

This sequence joins TRBV7-2 and TRBJ1-4; no reliable D call. The CDR3 spans 15 residues. The germline V and J ends were trimmed by 0 bases and 8 bases, with 13 bases remaining between them. Germline CDR1 reads SGHTA; CDR2 reads FQGNSA. CDR3 loop: CASSLAAPGVEKLFF. CDR3 nucleotide sequence: TGTGCCAGCAGCTTAGCGGCCCCTGGGGTGGAAAAACTGTTTTTT.

The rearrangement joins TRBV15 to TRBJ1-2; TRBD1 is a possible D gene (5 bases). The CDR3 sequence is 18 residues long. Germline lookup yields CDR1 LNHNV and CDR2 YYDKDF (reference sequence). The V end was cut by 1 base, the J end by 5 bases, with 23 bases between. CDR3 sequence (DNA): TGTGCCACCAGCAGAGTAGTATCCGGGACTCAGAAGGGATATGGCTACACCTTC. Amino acid sequence: CATSRVVSGTQKGYGYTF.

J is TRBJ2-5 and V is TRBV2; the match to TRBD2 covers 8 bases. V lost 5 bases and J lost 1; bases outside the gene matches: 6. This CDR3 comprises 15 residues. The germline V gene has CDR1 SNHLY and CDR2 FYNNEI. The CDR3 reads CASSREGRIQETQYF. The CDR3 coding sequence is TGTGCCAGCAGTCGGGAGGGACGGATCCAAGAGACCCAGTACTTC.

The J gene is TRBJ2-7, the V gene TRBV4-2; TRBD2 matches 9 bases. Losses at the gene ends were 4 bases for V and 7 bases for J; bases not matched to a gene: 14. The CDR3 covers 16 residues. Germline V gene sequence: CDR1 LGHNA, CDR2 YNFKEQ. The CDR3 nucleotides read TGTGCCAGCAGCCCCCAGGATCTAGCGGGAAGGAGTGAGCAGTACTTC. Translated, it gives CASSPQDLAGRSEQYF.

The V and J genes are TRBV11-2 and TRBJ2-1, with TRBD2 as a possible D gene (5 bases). From germline, CDR1 is SGHAT and CDR2 FQNNGV. This CDR3 is built from 15 residues. Deletions cut 5 bases from V and 3 bases from J, with 14 bases between. DNA for the CDR3: TGTGCCAGCAGCCCCACCCCGCGGGTCTACAATGAGCAGTTCTTC. It yields the protein CASSPTPRVYNEQFF.

The V call is TRBV7-2, the J call TRBJ2-3; 7 bases are a match to TRBD2. This CDR3 is built from 13 residues. CDR1 is SGHTA, CDR2 FQGNSA, per germline. V trimming: 0 bases; J trimming: 6 bases; junction bases outside the gene matches: 0. As DNA, the CDR3 is TGTGCCAGCAGCTTAGCGCGGGAGGATACGCAGTATTTT. Amino acid sequence: CASSLAREDTQYF. The whole variable domain, filled in from reference TRBV7-2 and TRBJ2-3, reads GAGVSQSPSNKVTEKGKDVELRCDPISGHTALYWYRQSLGQGLEFLIYFQGNSAPDKSGLPSDRFSAERTGGSVSTLTIQRTQQEDSAVYLCASSLAREDTQYFGPGTRLTVL.

Regarding this clone: Other DNA sequences in the same sample also yield this CDR3. V gene TRBV5-1 combines with J gene TRBJ2-5; perhaps D is TRBD1 or TRBD2 (5 bases each). V shed 4 bases and J shed 5 bases, with 12 bases lying between them. This CDR3 region has 13 residues. CDR1 is SGHRS and CDR2 is YFSETQ in the germline V gene. DNA of the CDR3: TGCGCCAGCAGCCTGGGGGTTGGGGAGACCCAGTACTTC. Encoded protein: CASSLGVGETQYF.

The V and J genes are TRBV28 and TRBJ1-2; no definite D call. Per germline, CDR1 MDHEN and CDR2 SYDVKM. The V and J ends lost 6 bases and 7 bases respectively, with 9 bases between them. The CDR3 has 11 amino acids. CDR3 sequence reads: CASSRGPGYTF. Here the CDR3 DNA reads TGTGCCAGCAGCCGAGGTCCTGGCTACACCTTC.

This clone was counted once. The V and J genes are TRBV27 and TRBJ2-2, with D perhaps being TRBD1 or TRBD2 (6 bases each). Germline lookup yields CDR1 MNHEY and CDR2 SMNVEV (reference sequence). Trimming stripped 7 bases from V and 3 bases from J, with 15 bases between. The length of the CDR3 is 15 residues. The CDR3 bases are TGTGCCAGCAAGAGGGGGGACACCGACACCGGGGAGCTGTTTTTT. Amino acid sequence: CASKRGDTDTGELFF.

V is TRBV29-1 and J is TRBJ2-5; TRBD2 aligns across 7 bases. Germline CDR1 reads SQVTM; CDR2 reads ANQGSEA. The CDR3 totals 12 residues. Trimming at V came to 7 bases and at J to 3 bases, leaving 5 bases not matched to a gene. The CDR3 nucleotides are TGCAGCGCGTCCCGGGGGGAAGAGACCCAGTACTTC. Translated, it gives CSASRGEETQYF.

This clone was seen once. CDR3 protein: CATSVRGRAQEQYF. DNA for the CDR3: TGTGCCACCAGCGTGCGCGGGAGGGCCCAGGAGCAGTACTTC. V gene TRBV15 combines with J gene TRBJ2-7, with 9 nucleotides matching TRBD2. The length of the CDR3 is 14 residues. Germline V gene data show CDR1 as LNHNV and CDR2 as YYDKDF (reference sequence). V was pared by 5 bases and J by 7 bases, with 9 bases of the junction left unmatched.

V is TRBV2 and J is TRBJ2-7, with 8 bases that match TRBD1. The germline V gene encodes CDR1 SNHLY and CDR2 FYNNEI. The V and J ends lost 3 bases and 3 bases, in that order; junction bases with no gene match: 4. This CDR3 has 14 residues. The CDR3 region is CASSDRQGNYEQYF. CDR3 nucleotide sequence: TGTGCCAGCAGTGACCGACAGGGGAACTACGAGCAGTACTTC.

The chain couples TRBV4-1 to TRBJ1-1; D gene ambiguous. The CDR3 has 14 residues. Trimming left V 0 bases short and J 4 bases short, with 9 bases between. Germline V gene data show CDR1 as MGHRA and CDR2 as YSYEKL. CDR3 DNA sequence: TGCGCCAGCAGCCAAGAATTAGCGTCCACTGAAGCTTTCTTT. It specifies CASSQELASTEAFF.

This chain uses TRBV27 with TRBJ2-2, with D uncertain. The V gene lost 5 bases and the J gene lost 5 bases, with 12 bases spanning the gap. CDR1 and CDR2 (germline): MNHEY, SMNVEV (reference sequence). The CDR3 is 14 residues long. In DNA, the CDR3 is TGTGCCAGCAGTCCGACCGCCGGAACCGGGGAGCTGTTTTTT. Its protein product is CASSPTAGTGELFF.

This clone appeared a single time. This chain connects TRBV18 to TRBJ2-3; 14 bases are a match to TRBD2. CDR1 and CDR2 (germline): KGHSH, LQKENI. The CDR3 runs 21 residues. V lost 4 bases, J lost 0 bases, and 15 bases stayed unmatched. DNA for the CDR3: TGTGCCAGCTCACTCAATTCGGGACTAGCGGGAGCAAGCCCTAGCACAGATACGCAGTATTTT. Its translation: CASSLNSGLAGASPSTDTQYF.

Turning to this clone: Other nucleotide sequences from this sample produce the same CDR3. The chain recombines TRBV11-2 with TRBJ2-5; the D call may be TRBD1 or TRBD2 (6 bases each). The CDR3 runs to 13 residues. Trimming left V 5 bases short and J 1 base short, with 8 bases between. The V gene's germline CDR1 is SGHAT and CDR2 FQNNGV. In DNA, the CDR3 is TGTGCCAGCAGCCGGGGGCCCCAAGAGACCCAGTACTTC. This encodes CASSRGPQETQYF.

This chain joins TRBV7-8 and TRBJ1-4; TRBD1 is a possible D gene (5 bases). Germline V gene lookup returns CDR1 SGHVS and CDR2 FQNEAQ. V lost 0 bases and J lost 7, with 9 bases in between. The CDR3 contains 14 residues. Here the CDR3 reads CASSLARVAEKLFF. CDR3 nucleotides: TGTGCCAGCAGCTTAGCCAGGGTAGCTGAAAAACTGTTTTTT.

The gene calls are TRBV28 and TRBJ2-7; TRBD1 matches 9 bases. The CDR3 extends over 16 amino acids. Germline CDR1 reads MDHEN; CDR2 reads SYDVKM. V was pared by 6 bases and J by 6 bases, with 15 bases of the junction left unmatched. CDR3 sequence reads: CASRAGTGFWSGEQYF. The CDR3 DNA reads as TGTGCCAGCAGGGCCGGGACAGGGTTTTGGTCGGGCGAGCAGTACTTC.

The chain recombines TRBV5-1 with TRBJ1-2, with 7 bases that match TRBD1. This CDR3 has 20 amino acids. J gave up 1 base and V 4 bases, and 22 bases lay outside the gene matches. Germline CDR1 is SGHRS and CDR2 is YFSETQ. The CDR3 DNA is TGCGCCAGCAGCCTCTTCTCCGCCGGGACAGAAACAAGACTTAACTATGGCTACACCTTC. Its protein is CASSLFSAGTETRLNYGYTF.

The chain is built from TRBV10-2 and TRBJ2-7, with unresolved D. The CDR3 contains 13 residues. Per germline, CDR1 WSHSY and CDR2 SAAADI. V lost 4 bases and J lost 2, with 9 bases in between. DNA of the CDR3: TGCGCCAGCAGTGCTTTGGATACCTACGAGCAGTACTTC. Translated, it gives CASSALDTYEQYF.